This is a list of T cell receptor beta chains from one sample in a study of post-analysis software for immune sequencing data. TCRdb called the PCR reads again in MiXCR, with one record for every CDR3 protein. The sample has more than 500,000 distinct CDR3 sequences; 30% to 40% are singletons. The sequenced material came from blood. The receptors shown here come from a girl between 2 and 17 years old with multiple sclerosis. Each CDR3 is given with its conserved first and last residue. The D gene is left open where the match is weak. Rows may omit the clone size; those that give it use once, few, many or a size class.

v_call: TRBV5-1; clone_size: .; d_call: .; j_call: TRBJ2-1; cdr3_nt: TGCGCCAGCAGCTTCCCGAGCGGTACCAATGAGCAGTTCTTC; cdr3_aa: CASSFPSGTNEQFF
v_call: TRBV19; clone_size: .; d_call: TRBD1; j_call: TRBJ1-2; cdr3_nt: TGTGCCAGTAGTATAGATAGGACAGGGTTTCGTCAAGGATCTGGCTACACCTTC; cdr3_aa: CASSIDRTGFRQGSGYTF
v_call: TRBV7-2; clone_size: .; d_call: .; j_call: TRBJ1-1; cdr3_nt: TGTGCCAGCAGCGACGGCAGGATGAGCACTGAAGCTTTCTTT; cdr3_aa: CASSDGRMSTEAFF
v_call: TRBV6-5; clone_size: many; d_call: .; j_call: TRBJ2-3; cdr3_nt: TGTGCCAGCAGTTACATGGATGATACGCAGTATTTT; cdr3_aa: CASSYMDDTQYF
v_call: TRBV3-1; clone_size: few; d_call: TRBD1; j_call: TRBJ1-2; cdr3_nt: TGTGCCAGCAGCGAGGGACAGAAAGGCTACACCTTC; cdr3_aa: CASSEGQKGYTF
v_call: TRBV15; clone_size: .; d_call: .; j_call: TRBJ2-7; cdr3_nt: TGTGCCACCAGCAGAGAGGGGAACCGCTACGAGCAGTACTTC; cdr3_aa: CATSREGNRYEQYF
v_call: TRBV15; clone_size: .; d_call: TRBD1; j_call: TRBJ2-7; cdr3_nt: TGTGCCGCCAGCAGCTCGAGGGGGCGGTACGAGCAGTACTTC; cdr3_aa: CAASSSRGRYEQYF
v_call: TRBV3-1; clone_size: .; d_call: .; j_call: TRBJ1-1; cdr3_nt: TGTGCCAGCAGCATGACGGACCTTGAAGCTTTCTTT; cdr3_aa: CASSMTDLEAFF
v_call: TRBV20-1; clone_size: .; d_call: TRBD2; j_call: TRBJ2-1; cdr3_nt: TGCGGTGCCCCGACTAGCTCAACGTCTGACAATGAGCAGTTCTTC; cdr3_aa: CGAPTSSTSDNEQFF
v_call: TRBV10-3; clone_size: few; d_call: TRBD1; j_call: TRBJ2-7; cdr3_nt: TGTGCCATCAGTGAGTCGGGACAGGGGATCAGCGAGCAGTACTTC; cdr3_aa: CAISESGQGISEQYF
v_call: TRBV29-1; clone_size: .; d_call: .; j_call: TRBJ1-2; cdr3_nt: TGCAGCGTTGAACGGGACGCTAACTATGGCTACACCTTC; cdr3_aa: CSVERDANYGYTF
v_call: TRBV5-1; clone_size: few; d_call: TRBD1; j_call: TRBJ1-6; cdr3_nt: TGCGCCAGCAGCTCGGGACAGGGATATTCACCCCTCCACTTT; cdr3_aa: CASSSGQGYSPLHF
v_call: TRBV10-3; clone_size: .; d_call: .; j_call: TRBJ2-3; cdr3_nt: TGTGCCATCAGGGAGTCGGCAAGATCTGATACGCAGTATTTT; cdr3_aa: CAIRESARSDTQYF
v_call: TRBV2; clone_size: .; d_call: .; j_call: TRBJ1-4; cdr3_nt: TGTGCCAGCAAGCAGGCGGGGGAAAAACTGTTTTTT; cdr3_aa: CASKQAGEKLFF
v_call: TRBV4-1; clone_size: few; d_call: TRBD1; j_call: TRBJ2-5; cdr3_nt: TGCGCCAGCAGCATTACAGGGGCGATCCAAGAGACCCAGTACTTC; cdr3_aa: CASSITGAIQETQYF
v_call: TRBV20-1; clone_size: .; d_call: TRBD1; j_call: TRBJ2-2; cdr3_nt: TGCAGTGCCACCGGGACAGGGGACACCGGGGAGCTGTTTTTT; cdr3_aa: CSATGTGDTGELFF
v_call: TRBV20-1; clone_size: .; d_call: TRBD2; j_call: TRBJ2-3; cdr3_nt: TGCAGTGCTAGAGTTAGCGGGGGTTACGATACGCAGTATTTT; cdr3_aa: CSARVSGGYDTQYF
v_call: TRBV27; clone_size: few; d_call: .; j_call: TRBJ1-4; cdr3_nt: TGTGCCAGCATGGGGCTTATAGCAACTAATGAAAAACTGTTTTTT; cdr3_aa: CASMGLIATNEKLFF
v_call: TRBV5-1; clone_size: .; d_call: .; j_call: TRBJ2-5; cdr3_nt: TGCGCCAGCAGCTCTGGGGGGCTAGCGGCCCAAGAGACCCAGTACTTC; cdr3_aa: CASSSGGLAAQETQYF
v_call: TRBV7-9; clone_size: .; d_call: .; j_call: TRBJ2-3; cdr3_nt: TGTGCCAGCAGCTTCCTCGGGGGGCCCACAGATACGCAGTATTTT; cdr3_aa: CASSFLGGPTDTQYF
v_call: TRBV5-1; clone_size: many; d_call: TRBD2; j_call: TRBJ2-7; cdr3_nt: TGCGCCAGCAGCAGGCCGGGGGGGTCCTACGAGCAGTACTTC; cdr3_aa: CASSRPGGSYEQYF
v_call: TRBV20-1; clone_size: .; d_call: TRBD1; j_call: TRBJ1-2; cdr3_nt: TGCAGTGCTAGTAAAACAGGGGACTATGGCTACACCTTC; cdr3_aa: CSASKTGDYGYTF
v_call: TRBV20-1; clone_size: .; d_call: .; j_call: TRBJ2-1; cdr3_nt: TGCAGTGCAACAAGCTACCAGGGGGGGAACAATGAGCAGTTCTTC; cdr3_aa: CSATSYQGGNNEQFF
v_call: TRBV9; clone_size: .; d_call: .; j_call: TRBJ1-5; cdr3_nt: TGTGCCAGCAGCGTAGGGACACTTAGCAATCAGCCCCAGCATTTT; cdr3_aa: CASSVGTLSNQPQHF
v_call: TRBV28; clone_size: .; d_call: .; j_call: TRBJ1-1; cdr3_nt: TGTGCCAGCAGTCCTCCCAGGGGCGGCCGCACTGAAGCTTTCTTT; cdr3_aa: CASSPPRGGRTEAFF
v_call: TRBV27; clone_size: .; d_call: TRBD2; j_call: TRBJ2-1; cdr3_nt: TGTGCCAGCAGTTCCGGGACTAGTCCGGGGCAACAGTTCTTC; cdr3_aa: CASSSGTSPGQQFF
v_call: TRBV15; clone_size: few; d_call: TRBD1; j_call: TRBJ1-1; cdr3_nt: TGTGCCACCAGCTGGAGTATTGGATTAACCAGGGGGCTTGAAGCTTTCTTT; cdr3_aa: CATSWSIGLTRGLEAFF
v_call: TRBV24-1; clone_size: few; d_call: .; j_call: TRBJ2-1; cdr3_nt: TGTGTCACCAGTGATCCGCCCGCAGGGAACAATGAGCAGTTCTTC; cdr3_aa: CVTSDPPAGNNEQFF
v_call: TRBV27; clone_size: .; d_call: .; j_call: TRBJ1-4; cdr3_nt: TGTGCCAGCAGTCGAAACAGGAATGAAAAACTGTTTTTT; cdr3_aa: CASSRNRNEKLFF
v_call: TRBV7-3; clone_size: few; d_call: TRBD1; j_call: TRBJ2-3; cdr3_nt: TGTGCCAGCAGCTCCCGTGGGACAGATACTAGCACAGATACGCAGTATTTT; cdr3_aa: CASSSRGTDTSTDTQYF
v_call: TRBV5-1; clone_size: few; d_call: .; j_call: TRBJ2-3; cdr3_nt: TGCGCCAGCAGCTCCGCTTTCTGGTTAATCACAGATACGCAGTATTTT; cdr3_aa: CASSSAFWLITDTQYF
v_call: TRBV21-1; clone_size: few; d_call: .; j_call: TRBJ2-7; cdr3_nt: TGTGCCAGCAGCTTTCGAGGGGATGACGAGCAGTACTTC; cdr3_aa: CASSFRGDDEQYF
v_call: TRBV20-1; clone_size: .; d_call: .; j_call: TRBJ2-1; cdr3_nt: TGCAGTGCCCCCCCGGGGATGAATGAGCAGTTCTTC; cdr3_aa: CSAPPGMNEQFF
v_call: TRBV20-1; clone_size: .; d_call: TRBD2; j_call: TRBJ2-5; cdr3_nt: TGCAGTGTCCAGGGAAGACTAGCGGGGTTAGGAGAGACCCAGTACTTC; cdr3_aa: CSVQGRLAGLGETQYF
v_call: TRBV10-3; clone_size: .; d_call: .; j_call: TRBJ1-6; cdr3_nt: TGTGCCATCAGTGTCGGGTCTGTAAATAATTCACCCCTCCACTTT; cdr3_aa: CAISVGSVNNSPLHF
v_call: TRBV7-6; clone_size: .; d_call: TRBD1; j_call: TRBJ2-1; cdr3_nt: TGTGCCAGCAGCGGCCCCCGAAGGACAGGGGCGGGGAATGAGCAGTTCTTC; cdr3_aa: CASSGPRRTGAGNEQFF
v_call: TRBV20-1; clone_size: few; d_call: .; j_call: TRBJ2-5; cdr3_nt: TGCAGTGCCCCGGACTTTAAAGAGACCCAGTACTTC; cdr3_aa: CSAPDFKETQYF
v_call: TRBV20-1; clone_size: .; d_call: .; j_call: TRBJ2-3; cdr3_nt: TGCAGTGCTAGTATGGCAGGCACCACAGATACGCAGTATTTT; cdr3_aa: CSASMAGTTDTQYF
v_call: TRBV9; clone_size: few; d_call: TRBD2; j_call: TRBJ2-1; cdr3_nt: TGTGCCAGCAGCGTAGGAATGGCGGGGGGGCGGAACAATGAGCAGTTCTTC; cdr3_aa: CASSVGMAGGRNNEQFF
v_call: TRBV10-3; clone_size: many; d_call: .; j_call: TRBJ2-1; cdr3_nt: TGTGCCATCAGTGATCACGAACTCATGGGAAATGAGCAGTTCTTC; cdr3_aa: CAISDHELMGNEQFF
v_call: TRBV15; clone_size: .; d_call: .; j_call: TRBJ2-3; cdr3_nt: TGTGCCACCAGCGCTGATGGGACCGACGAGTATTTT; cdr3_aa: CATSADGTDEYF
v_call: TRBV9; clone_size: .; d_call: .; j_call: TRBJ2-2; cdr3_nt: TGTGCCAGCAGCGTAGCTCTACGGCCCGGGGAGCTGTTTTTT; cdr3_aa: CASSVALRPGELFF
v_call: TRBV12-3/TRBV12-4; clone_size: .; d_call: .; j_call: TRBJ2-1; cdr3_nt: TGTGCCAGCAGTTTAGCGCTAACCCGCGGCTCCTACAATGAGCAGTTCTTC; cdr3_aa: CASSLALTRGSYNEQFF
v_call: TRBV20-1; clone_size: .; d_call: .; j_call: TRBJ2-7; cdr3_nt: TGCAGTGCTAGCTCGTATCAGGGAATAAACTACGAGCAGTACTTC; cdr3_aa: CSASSYQGINYEQYF
v_call: TRBV10-3; clone_size: .; d_call: TRBD2; j_call: TRBJ2-1; cdr3_nt: TGTGCCATCAGTGAGTCATCGGGGGGTCCCCCCCTCAATGAGCGGTTCTTC; cdr3_aa: CAISESSGGPPLNERFF
v_call: TRBV12-3/TRBV12-4; clone_size: .; d_call: TRBD1; j_call: TRBJ1-2; cdr3_nt: TGTGCCAGCAGTCCGGGGCCCCCAGGGGGTAACTATGGCCACACCTTC; cdr3_aa: CASSPGPPGGNYGHTF
v_call: TRBV28; clone_size: .; d_call: .; j_call: TRBJ1-4; cdr3_nt: TGTGCCAGCAGTTGGGGAGCAACTAATGGAAAACTGTTTTTT; cdr3_aa: CASSWGATNGKLFF
v_call: TRBV6-1; clone_size: once; d_call: .; j_call: TRBJ2-7; cdr3_nt: TGTGCCAGCAGGGAGGGACTTGGAGTCTACGAGCAGTACTTC; cdr3_aa: CASREGLGVYEQYF
v_call: TRBV20-1; clone_size: .; d_call: .; j_call: TRBJ1-2; cdr3_nt: TGCAGTGCTCCTGAAGGGTTGGGATTGCGGGGCTACACCTTC; cdr3_aa: CSAPEGLGLRGYTF